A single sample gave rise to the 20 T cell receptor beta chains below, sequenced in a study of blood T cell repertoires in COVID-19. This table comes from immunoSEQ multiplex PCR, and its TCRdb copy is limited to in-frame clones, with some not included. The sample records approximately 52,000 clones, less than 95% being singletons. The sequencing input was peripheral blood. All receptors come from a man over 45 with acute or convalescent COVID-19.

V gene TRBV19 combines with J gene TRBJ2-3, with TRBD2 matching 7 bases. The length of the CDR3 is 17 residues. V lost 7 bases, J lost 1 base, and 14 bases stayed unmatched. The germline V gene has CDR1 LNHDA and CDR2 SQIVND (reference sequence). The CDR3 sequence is CASNRGGTVRGTDTQYF. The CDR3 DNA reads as TGTGCCAGTAACCGCGGGGGAACAGTTCGCGGCACAGATACGCAGTATTTT.

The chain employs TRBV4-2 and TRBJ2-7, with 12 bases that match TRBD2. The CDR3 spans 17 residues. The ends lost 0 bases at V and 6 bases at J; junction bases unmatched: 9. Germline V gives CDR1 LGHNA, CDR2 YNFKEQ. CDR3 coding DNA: TGTGCCAGCAGCCAAGATGCTAGCGGGGGGGCCGGGTTCGAGCAGTACTTC. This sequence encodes CASSQDASGGAGFEQYF.

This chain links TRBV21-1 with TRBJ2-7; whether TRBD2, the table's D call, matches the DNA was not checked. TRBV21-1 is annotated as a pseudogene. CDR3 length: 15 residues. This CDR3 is CASSKERGRSYEQYF. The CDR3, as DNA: TGTGCCAGCAGCAAAGAGCGGGGACGCTCCTACGAGCAGTACTTC.

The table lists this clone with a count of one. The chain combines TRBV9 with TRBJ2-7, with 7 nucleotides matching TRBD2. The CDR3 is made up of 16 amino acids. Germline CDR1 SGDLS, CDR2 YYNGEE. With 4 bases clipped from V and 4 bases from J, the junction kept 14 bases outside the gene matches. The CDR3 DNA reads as TGTGCCAGCAGCCCGGGGGGAGGAACAGGAGTTTACGAGCAGTACTTC. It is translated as CASSPGGGTGVYEQYF.

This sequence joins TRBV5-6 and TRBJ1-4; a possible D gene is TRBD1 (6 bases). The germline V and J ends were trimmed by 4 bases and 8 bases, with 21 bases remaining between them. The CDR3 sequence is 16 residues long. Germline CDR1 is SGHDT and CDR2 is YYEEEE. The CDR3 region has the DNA TGTGCCAGCAGCCGTCTTGCTTACAGGGAGAACGAAAAACTGTTTTTT. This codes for CASSRLAYRENEKLFF. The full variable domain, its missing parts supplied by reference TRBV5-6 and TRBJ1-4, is DAGVTQSPTHLIKTRGQQVTLRCSPKSGHDTVSWYQQALGQGPQFIFQYYEEEERQRGNFPDRFSGHQFPNYSSELNVNALLLGDSALYLCASSRLAYRENEKLFFGSGTQLSVL.

As DNA, the CDR3 is TGTGCCAGCACGCAGGGGGCAGGGCAGCCCCAGCATTTT. This sequence encodes CASTQGAGQPQHF. The V call is TRBV6-5, the J call TRBJ1-5, with 8 bases lining up with TRBD1. The CDR3 runs 13 residues. V lost 7 bases and J lost 7; bases outside the gene matches: 6. CDR1 and CDR2 from the germline V gene are MNHEY and SVGAGI.

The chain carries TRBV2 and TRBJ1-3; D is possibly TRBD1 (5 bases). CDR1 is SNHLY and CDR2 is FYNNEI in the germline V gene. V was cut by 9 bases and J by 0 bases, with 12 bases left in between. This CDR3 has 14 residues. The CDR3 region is CASWDYSSGNTIYF. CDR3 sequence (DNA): TGTGCCAGTTGGGACTACAGCTCTGGAAACACCATATATTTT.

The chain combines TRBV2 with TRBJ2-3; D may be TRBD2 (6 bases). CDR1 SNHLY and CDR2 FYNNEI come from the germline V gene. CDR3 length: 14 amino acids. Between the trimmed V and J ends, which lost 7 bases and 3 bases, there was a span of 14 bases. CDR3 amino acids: CASMSGRRTDTQYF. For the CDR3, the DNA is TGTGCCAGCATGTCAGGGAGGAGGACAGATACGCAGTATTTT.

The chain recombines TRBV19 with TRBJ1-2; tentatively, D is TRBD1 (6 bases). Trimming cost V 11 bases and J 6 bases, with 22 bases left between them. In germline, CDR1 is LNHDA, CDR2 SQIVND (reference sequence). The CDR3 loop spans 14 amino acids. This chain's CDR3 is CAGQRFAGADGYTF. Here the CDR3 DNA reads TGTGCCGGCCAAAGGTTCGCGGGGGCGGATGGCTACACCTTC.

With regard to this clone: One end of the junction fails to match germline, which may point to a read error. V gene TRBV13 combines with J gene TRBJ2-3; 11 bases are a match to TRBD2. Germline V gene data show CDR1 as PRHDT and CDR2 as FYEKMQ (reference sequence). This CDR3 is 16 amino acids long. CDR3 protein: CAGSPPLAGDTDTQYF. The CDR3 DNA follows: TGTGCCGGCAGCCCACCACTAGCGGGGGACACAGATACGCAGTATTTT.

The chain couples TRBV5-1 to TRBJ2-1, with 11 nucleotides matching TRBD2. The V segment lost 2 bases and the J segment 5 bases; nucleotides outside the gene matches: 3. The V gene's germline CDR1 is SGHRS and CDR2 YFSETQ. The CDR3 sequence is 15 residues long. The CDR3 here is CASSFLAGGHNEQFF. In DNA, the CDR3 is TGCGCCAGCAGCTTCCTAGCGGGGGGCCACAATGAGCAGTTCTTC.

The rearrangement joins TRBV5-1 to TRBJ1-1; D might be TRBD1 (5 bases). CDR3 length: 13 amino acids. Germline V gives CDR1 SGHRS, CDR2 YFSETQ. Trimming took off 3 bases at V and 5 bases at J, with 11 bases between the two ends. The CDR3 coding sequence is TGCGCCAGCAGCTACGGGGGGGAAACTGAAGCTTTCTTT. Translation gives CASSYGGETEAFF.

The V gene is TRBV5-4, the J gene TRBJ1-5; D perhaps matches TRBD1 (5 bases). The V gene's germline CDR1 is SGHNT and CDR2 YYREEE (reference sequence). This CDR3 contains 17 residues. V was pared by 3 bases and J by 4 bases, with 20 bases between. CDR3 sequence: CASSSPLRGGTNQPQHF. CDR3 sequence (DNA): TGTGCCAGCAGCTCGCCTCTGCGGGGAGGGACGAATCAGCCCCAGCATTTT.

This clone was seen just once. The CDR3 loop reads CASAPEGSLNTEAFF. CDR3 DNA sequence: TGTGCCAGCGCCCCCGAAGGGAGTTTAAACACTGAAGCTTTCTTT. The rearrangement links TRBV18 to TRBJ1-1; D unresolved. V lost 8 bases, J lost 2 bases, and 18 bases lay in between. The CDR3 contains 15 residues. CDR1 and CDR2 from the germline V gene are KGHSH and LQKENI.

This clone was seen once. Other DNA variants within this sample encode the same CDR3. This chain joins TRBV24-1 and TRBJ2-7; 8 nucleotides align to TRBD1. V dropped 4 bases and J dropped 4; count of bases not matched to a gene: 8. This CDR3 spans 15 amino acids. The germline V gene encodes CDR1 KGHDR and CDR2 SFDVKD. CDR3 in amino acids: CATSDPRDRTYEQYF. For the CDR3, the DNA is TGTGCCACCAGTGACCCCCGGGACAGGACGTACGAGCAGTACTTC.

DNA for the CDR3: TGTGCCAGTAGTATAGGGAGATCTGATTCACCCCTCCACTTT. Amino acid sequence: CASSIGRSDSPLHF. This chain connects TRBV19 to TRBJ1-6; D remains unclear. The CDR3 is 14 residues long. Germline CDR1 LNHDA, CDR2 SQIVND (reference sequence). The V gene lost 1 base and the J gene lost 8 bases, with 9 bases spanning the gap. Full variable domain (rest looked up from reference TRBV19 and TRBJ1-6): DGGITQSPKYLFRKEGQNVTLSCEQNLNHDAMYWYRQDPGQGLRLIYYSQIVNDFQKGDIAEGYSVSREKKESFPLTVTSAQKNPTAFYLCASSIGRSDSPLHFGNGTRLTVT.

CDR3 coding DNA: TGCGCCAGCAGCCAAGACACAGGGGGACTCTACGAGCAGTACTTC. It translates to CASSQDTGGLYEQYF. The chain is built from TRBV4-1 and TRBJ2-7; 8 bases line up with TRBD1. The ends lost 0 bases at V and 3 bases at J; junction bases unmatched: 4. Germline V gene sequence: CDR1 MGHRA, CDR2 YSYEKL. The CDR3 covers 15 residues.

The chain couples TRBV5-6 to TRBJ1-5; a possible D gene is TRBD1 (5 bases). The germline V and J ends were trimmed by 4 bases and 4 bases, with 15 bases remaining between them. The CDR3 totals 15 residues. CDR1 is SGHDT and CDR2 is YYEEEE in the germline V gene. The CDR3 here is CASSPSTGGNQPQHF. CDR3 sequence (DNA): TGTGCCAGCAGCCCCTCGACGGGGGGAAATCAGCCCCAGCATTTT.

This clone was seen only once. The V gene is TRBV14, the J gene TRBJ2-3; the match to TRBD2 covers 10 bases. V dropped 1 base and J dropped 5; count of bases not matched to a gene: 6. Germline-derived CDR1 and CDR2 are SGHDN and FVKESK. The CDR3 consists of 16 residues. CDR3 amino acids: CASSQGTLAGLDTQYF. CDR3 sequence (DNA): TGTGCCAGCAGCCAAGGGACACTAGCGGGGTTAGATACGCAGTATTTT.

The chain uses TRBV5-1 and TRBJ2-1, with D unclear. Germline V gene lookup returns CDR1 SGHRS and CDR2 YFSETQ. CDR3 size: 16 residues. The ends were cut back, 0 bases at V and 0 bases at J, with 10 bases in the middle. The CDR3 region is CASSLEQASSYNEQFF. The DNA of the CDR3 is TGCGCCAGCAGCTTGGAGCAGGCCTCCTCCTACAATGAGCAGTTCTTC.